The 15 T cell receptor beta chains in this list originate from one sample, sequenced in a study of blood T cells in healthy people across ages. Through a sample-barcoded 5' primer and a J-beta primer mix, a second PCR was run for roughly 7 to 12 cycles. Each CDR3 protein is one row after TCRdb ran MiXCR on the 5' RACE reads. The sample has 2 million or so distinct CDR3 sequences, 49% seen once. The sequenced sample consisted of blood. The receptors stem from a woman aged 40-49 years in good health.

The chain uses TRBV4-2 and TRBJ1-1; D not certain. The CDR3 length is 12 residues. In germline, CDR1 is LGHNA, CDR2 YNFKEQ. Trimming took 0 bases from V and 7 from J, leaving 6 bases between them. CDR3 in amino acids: CASSQESFEAFF. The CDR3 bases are TGTGCCAGCAGCCAAGAGAGTTTTGAAGCTTTCTTT.

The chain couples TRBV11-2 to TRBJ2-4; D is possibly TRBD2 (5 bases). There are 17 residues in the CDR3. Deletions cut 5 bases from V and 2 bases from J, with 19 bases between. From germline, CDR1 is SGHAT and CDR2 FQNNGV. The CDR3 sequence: CASSPYRGKISKNIQYF. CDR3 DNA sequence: TGTGCCAGCAGCCCTTACCGGGGAAAGATCTCCAAAAACATTCAGTACTTC.

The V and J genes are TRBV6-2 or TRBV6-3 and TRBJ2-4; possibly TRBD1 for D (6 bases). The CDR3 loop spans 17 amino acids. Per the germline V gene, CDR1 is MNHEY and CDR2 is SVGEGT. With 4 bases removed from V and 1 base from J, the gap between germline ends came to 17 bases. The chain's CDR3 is CASSSRAGAGAKNIQYF. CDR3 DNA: TGTGCCAGCAGTTCCAGGGCAGGGGCCGGGGCCAAAAACATTCAGTACTTC.

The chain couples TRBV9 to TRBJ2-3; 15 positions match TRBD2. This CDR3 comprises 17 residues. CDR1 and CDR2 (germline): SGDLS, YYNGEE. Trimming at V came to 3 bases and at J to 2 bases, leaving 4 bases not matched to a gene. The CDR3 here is CASSGGLAGGYTDTQYF. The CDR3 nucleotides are TGTGCCAGCAGCGGAGGACTAGCGGGGGGGTACACAGATACGCAGTATTTT.

CDR3 sequence reads: CASSAPGRDTQYF. The CDR3 DNA follows: TGTGCCAGCAGTGCCCCGGGGAGAGATACGCAGTATTTT. The chain couples TRBV6-1 to TRBJ2-3, with TRBD2 as a possible D gene (5 bases). The germline V gene encodes CDR1 MNHNS and CDR2 SASEGT. V dropped 4 bases and J dropped 5 bases, with 10 bases sitting between them. CDR3 length: 13 residues.

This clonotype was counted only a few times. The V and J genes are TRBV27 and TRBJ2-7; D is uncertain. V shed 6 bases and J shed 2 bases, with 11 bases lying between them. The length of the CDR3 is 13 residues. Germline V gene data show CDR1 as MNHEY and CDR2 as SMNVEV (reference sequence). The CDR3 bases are TGTGCCAGCAGATCGATGGCTACCTACGAGCAGTACTTC. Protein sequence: CASRSMATYEQYF.

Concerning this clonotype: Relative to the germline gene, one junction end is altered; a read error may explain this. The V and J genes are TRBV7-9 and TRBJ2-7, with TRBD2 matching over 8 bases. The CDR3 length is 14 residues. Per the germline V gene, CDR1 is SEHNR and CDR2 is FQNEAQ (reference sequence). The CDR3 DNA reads TGTGCCAGCGCGCTCCCGGGAGGGGACTACGGGCAGTACTTC. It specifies CASALPGGDYGQYF.

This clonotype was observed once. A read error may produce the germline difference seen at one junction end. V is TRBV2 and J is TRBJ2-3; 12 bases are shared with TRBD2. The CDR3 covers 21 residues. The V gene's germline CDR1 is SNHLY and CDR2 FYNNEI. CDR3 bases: TGTGCCAGCAGTGAACCCCGACCATCGCGACTAGCGGGGGATCGCACAGGTACGCAGTATTTT. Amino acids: CASSEPRPSRLAGDRTGTQYF.

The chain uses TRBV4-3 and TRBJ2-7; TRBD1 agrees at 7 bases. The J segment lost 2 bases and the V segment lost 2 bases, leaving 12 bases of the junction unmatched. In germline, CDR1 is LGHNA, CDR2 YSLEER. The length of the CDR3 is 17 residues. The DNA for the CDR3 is TGCGCCAGCAGCCAATCTAACCGGGACAGCATGACCTACGAGCAGTACTTC. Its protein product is CASSQSNRDSMTYEQYF.

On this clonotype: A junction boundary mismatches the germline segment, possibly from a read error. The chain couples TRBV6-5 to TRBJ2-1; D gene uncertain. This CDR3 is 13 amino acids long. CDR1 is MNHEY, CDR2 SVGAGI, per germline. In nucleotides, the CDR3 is TGTGCCAGCAGTTACGGGCCCCGCAATGAGCAGTTTTTC. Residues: CASSYGPRNEQFF.

The CDR3, as DNA: TGCGCCAGCAGCCCGCTAGACTACCTCTACCCCTACGAGCAGTACTTC. This translates into CASSPLDYLYPYEQYF. The chain couples TRBV4-3 to TRBJ2-7; maybe TRBD2 (5 bases). V dropped 4 bases and J dropped 2 bases, with 18 bases sitting between them. CDR1 is LGHNA, CDR2 YSLEER, per germline. The CDR3 length is 16 residues.

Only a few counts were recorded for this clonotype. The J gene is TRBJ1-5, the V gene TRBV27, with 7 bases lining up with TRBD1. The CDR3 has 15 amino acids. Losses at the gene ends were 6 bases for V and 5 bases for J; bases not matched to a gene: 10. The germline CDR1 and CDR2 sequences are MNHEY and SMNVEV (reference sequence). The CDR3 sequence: CASSPAGGEHQPQHF. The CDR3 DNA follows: TGTGCCAGCAGCCCCGCAGGGGGGGAGCATCAGCCCCAGCATTTT.

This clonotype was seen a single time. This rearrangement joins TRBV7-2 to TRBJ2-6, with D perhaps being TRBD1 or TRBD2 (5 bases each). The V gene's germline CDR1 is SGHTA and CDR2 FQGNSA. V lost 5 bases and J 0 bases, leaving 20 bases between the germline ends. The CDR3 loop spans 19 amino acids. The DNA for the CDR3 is TGTGCCAGCAGCCCCCTACAGGTATCTACTAGCTCTGGGGCCAACGTCCTGACTTTC. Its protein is CASSPLQVSTSSGANVLTF.

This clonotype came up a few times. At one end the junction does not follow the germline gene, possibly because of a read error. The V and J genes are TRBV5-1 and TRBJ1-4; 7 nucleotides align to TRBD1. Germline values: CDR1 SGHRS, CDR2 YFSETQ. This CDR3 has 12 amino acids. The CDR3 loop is CASRTGNEKLFF. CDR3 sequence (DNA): TGTGCCAGCAGGACAGGAAACGAAAAACTGTTTTTT.

DNA of the CDR3: TGTGCCAGCAGGGTGAGCAATCAGCCCCAGCATTTT. Amino acid sequence: CASRVSNQPQHF. The V and J genes are TRBV2 and TRBJ1-5; D call uncertain. This CDR3 contains 12 residues. With 6 bases removed from V and 1 base from J, the gap between germline ends came to 4 bases. CDR1 is SNHLY and CDR2 is FYNNEI in the germline V gene.